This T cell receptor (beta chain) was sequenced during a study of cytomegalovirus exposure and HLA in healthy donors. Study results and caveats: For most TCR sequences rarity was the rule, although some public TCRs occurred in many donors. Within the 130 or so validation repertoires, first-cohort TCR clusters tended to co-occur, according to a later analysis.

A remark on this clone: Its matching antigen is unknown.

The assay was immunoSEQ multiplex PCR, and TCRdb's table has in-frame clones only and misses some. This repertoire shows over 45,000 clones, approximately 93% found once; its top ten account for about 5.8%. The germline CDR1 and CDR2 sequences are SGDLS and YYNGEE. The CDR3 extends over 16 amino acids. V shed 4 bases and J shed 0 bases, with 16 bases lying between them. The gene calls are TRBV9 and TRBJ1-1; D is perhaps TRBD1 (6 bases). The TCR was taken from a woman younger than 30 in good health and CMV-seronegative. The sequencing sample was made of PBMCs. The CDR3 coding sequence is TGTGCCAGCAGCCTAATGAGGGGGAGCATGAACACTGAAGCTTTCTTT. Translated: CASSLMRGSMNTEAFF.